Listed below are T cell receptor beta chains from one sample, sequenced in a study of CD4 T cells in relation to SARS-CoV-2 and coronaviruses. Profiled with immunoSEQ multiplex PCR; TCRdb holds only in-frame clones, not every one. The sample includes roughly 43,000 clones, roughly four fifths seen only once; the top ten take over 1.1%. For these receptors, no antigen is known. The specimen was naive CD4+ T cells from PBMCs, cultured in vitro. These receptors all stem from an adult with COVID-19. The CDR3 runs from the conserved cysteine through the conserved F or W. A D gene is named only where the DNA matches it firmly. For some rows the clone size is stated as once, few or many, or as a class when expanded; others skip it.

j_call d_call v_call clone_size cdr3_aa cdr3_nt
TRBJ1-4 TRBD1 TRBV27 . CASSPYRTGIREKLFF TGTGCCAGCAGTCCCTACCGGACAGGGATAAGAGAAAAACTGTTTTTT
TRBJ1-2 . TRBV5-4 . CASSLGGLEFYGYTF TGTGCCAGCAGCTTGGGGGGACTCGAGTTCTATGGCTACACCTTC
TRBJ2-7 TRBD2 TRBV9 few CASSAGLEKTYEQYF TGTGCCAGCAGCGCAGGACTAGAGAAAACCTACGAGCAGTACTTC
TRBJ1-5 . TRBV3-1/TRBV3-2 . CATPLGDQPQHF TGTGCCACTCCTCTGGGTGATCAGCCCCAGCATTTT
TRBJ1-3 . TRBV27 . CASSLSGSNTIYF TGTGCCAGCAGTTTGTCCGGGAGCAACACCATATATTTT
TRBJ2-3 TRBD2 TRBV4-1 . CASSQDQTTGLAGGTDTQYF TGCGCCAGCAGCCAAGACCAAACGACGGGACTAGCGGGAGGGACAGATACGCAGTATTTT
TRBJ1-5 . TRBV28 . CASSTYSNQPQHF TGTGCCAGCAGTACCTATAGCAATCAGCCCCAGCATTTT
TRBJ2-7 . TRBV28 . CASSFRDEQYF TGTGCCAGCAGTTTCCGGGACGAGCAGTACTTC
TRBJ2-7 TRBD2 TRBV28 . CASSGAGGTYEQYF TGTGCCAGCAGCGGAGCGGGAGGCACCTACGAGCAGTACTTC
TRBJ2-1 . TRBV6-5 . CASSYSYYNEQFF TGTGCCAGCAGTTACTCGTACTACAATGAGCAGTTCTTC
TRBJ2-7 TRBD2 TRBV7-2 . CASSFHAGGNVGEQYF TGTGCCAGCAGCTTTCATGCGGGAGGTAATGTGGGCGAGCAGTACTTC
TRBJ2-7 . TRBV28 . CASSAAHPYEQYF TGTGCCAGCAGCGCTGCCCACCCCTACGAGCAGTACTTC
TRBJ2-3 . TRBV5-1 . CASSEGLAASTDTQYF TGCGCCAGTAGTGAAGGTCTAGCAGCTAGCACAGATACGCAGTATTTT
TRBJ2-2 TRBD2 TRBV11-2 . CASIGGSGGTGELFF TGTGCCAGCATCGGGGGTAGCGGGGGCACCGGGGAGCTGTTTTTT
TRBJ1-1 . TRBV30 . CAWSFENTEAFF TGTGCCTGGAGTTTCGAGAACACTGAAGCTTTCTTT
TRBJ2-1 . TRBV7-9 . CASSQNTGRINEQFF TGTGCCAGCAGCCAGAATACCGGGAGAATCAATGAGCAGTTCTTC
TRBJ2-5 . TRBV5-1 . CASSLAPTRFLSTQYF TGCGCCAGCAGCTTGGCCCCTACTAGATTTCTCAGTACCCAGTACTTC
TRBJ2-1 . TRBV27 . CASSLGLNYNEQFF TGTGCCAGCAGTTTGGGACTGAACTACAATGAGCAGTTCTTC
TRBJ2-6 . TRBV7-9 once CASSLGGSGANVLTF TGTGCCAGCAGCTTAGGGGGATCTGGGGCCAACGTCCTGACTTTC
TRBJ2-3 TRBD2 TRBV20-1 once CSASSQGTSGRTDTQYF TGCAGTGCTAGTAGTCAAGGGACTAGCGGGAGAACAGATACGCAGTATTTT
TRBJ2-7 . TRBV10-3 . CAISESQGPYEQYF TGTGCCATCAGTGAGTCCCAAGGCCCCTACGAGCAGTACTTC
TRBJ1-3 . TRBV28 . CASSLPPRAGLTGNTIYF TGTGCCAGCAGTCTACCCCCTCGGGCAGGGCTAACTGGAAACACCATATATTTT
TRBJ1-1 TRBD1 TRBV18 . CASSQFGTGDTEAFF TGTGCCAGCTCGCAATTCGGGACAGGGGACACTGAAGCTTTCTTT
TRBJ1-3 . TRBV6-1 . CASSEFGGTIYF TGTGCCAGCAGTGAATTTGGGGGCACCATATATTTT
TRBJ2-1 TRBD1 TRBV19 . CASRHKGQSLDEQFF TGTGCCAGTAGACACAAGGGACAGAGTCTGGATGAGCAGTTCTTC
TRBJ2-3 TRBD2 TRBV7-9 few CASSSTLLAGESDTQYF TGTGCCAGCAGCTCGACCCTCCTAGCGGGAGAGTCGGATACGCAGTATTTT
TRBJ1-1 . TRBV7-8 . CASSLAAGQMKTFF TGTGCCAGCAGCTTAGCCGCCGGACAGATGAAGACTTTCTTT
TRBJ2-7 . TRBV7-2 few CASSLGVADSYEQYF TGTGCCAGCAGCTTAGGCGTGGCGGACTCCTACGAGCAGTACTTC
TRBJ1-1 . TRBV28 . CASSSQTDSYTEAFF TGTGCCAGCAGTTCCCAAACCGACAGCTACACTGAAGCTTTCTTT
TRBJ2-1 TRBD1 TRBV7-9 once CASSFYGRGLYNEQFF TGTGCCAGCAGCTTCTACGGTAGGGGGCTATACAATGAGCAGTTCTTC
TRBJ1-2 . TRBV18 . CASSPSYSGNYGYTF TGTGCCAGCTCACCTTCATATAGCGGGAACTATGGCTACACCTTC
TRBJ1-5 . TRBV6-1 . CASSEKPGSQYSNQPQHF TGTGCCAGCAGCGAAAAGCCCGGGTCCCAGTATAGCAATCAGCCCCAGCATTTT
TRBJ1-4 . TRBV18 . CASSPKTGTSNEKLFF TGTGCCAGCTCACCAAAAACCGGGACGAGTAATGAAAAACTGTTTTTT
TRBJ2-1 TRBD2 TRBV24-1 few CATSDSSSGRYNEQFF TGTGCCACCAGTGATTCTTCTAGCGGGAGGTACAATGAGCAGTTCTTC
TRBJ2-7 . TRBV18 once CASSLSTGESSYEQYF TGTGCCAGCTCACTGTCGACGGGGGAGAGCTCCTACGAGCAGTACTTC
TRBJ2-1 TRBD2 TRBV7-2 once CASSRTSGFQFF TGTGCCAGCAGCCGGACTAGCGGGTTCCAGTTCTTC
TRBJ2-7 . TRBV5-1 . CASSLGGILSYEQYF TGCGCCAGCAGCTTGGGGGGGATCCTCTCCTACGAGCAGTACTTC
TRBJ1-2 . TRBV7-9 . CASSFNYGYTF TGTGCCAGCAGTTTTAACTATGGCTACACCTTC